These T cell receptor beta chains were read from a single sample in a study of molecular identifiers for immune sequencing clone quantification. From the PCR reads, TCRdb called clonotypes with MiXCR, one entry per CDR3 protein. The data hold 490,000 or so distinct CDR3 sequences, with over 20% observed a single time. Sequencing used naive CD8+ T cells from blood, with Jurkat cell RNA spiked in. Receptors were obtained from a human donor in good health. Some libraries in this study had Jurkat cell RNA spiked in. The CDR3 runs from the conserved cysteine through the conserved F or W. The D gene is left open where the match is weak. Part of the rows lack a size; the others show once, few, many or a class for expanded clones.

j_call v_call d_call clone_size cdr3_nt cdr3_aa
TRBJ2-7 TRBV20-1 . . TGCAGTGCTAGCGGGGACGGAACCTACGAGCAGTACTTC CSASGDGTYEQYF
TRBJ1-3 TRBV6-5 . few TGTGCCAGCGGGGAGTTCAGGCCCCCTGGAAACACCATATATTTT CASGEFRPPGNTIYF
TRBJ1-5 TRBV20-1 TRBD1 . TGCAGTGCTAGAGATCAAGGTTCAGGGGGGGGTAATCAGCCCCAGCATTTT CSARDQGSGGGNQPQHF
TRBJ2-1 TRBV6-2/TRBV6-3 TRBD1 few TGTGCCAGCAGTTCCCCGGACAGGGCGAATGAGCAGTTCTTC CASSSPDRANEQFF
TRBJ2-1 TRBV30 TRBD2 . TGTGCCTGGACTAGCGGGAACAACAATGAGCAGTTCTTC CAWTSGNNNEQFF
TRBJ2-3 TRBV7-9 . . TGTGCCAGCAGCCCACTGAGCGGAGCTGACACAGATACGCAGTATTTT CASSPLSGADTDTQYF
TRBJ2-3 TRBV10-3 . many TGTGCCATCAGGGACGCAAGGGTAGGCACAGATACGCAGTATTTT CAIRDARVGTDTQYF
TRBJ2-3 TRBV11-2 TRBD2 . TGTGCCAGCAGCTTTAGCGGGAGCGTCGCAGATGCGCAGTATTTT CASSFSGSVADAQYF
TRBJ2-7 TRBV20-1 . few TGCAGTGCTAGTCTGACAGGCTACGAGCAGTACTTC CSASLTGYEQYF
TRBJ2-4 TRBV28 TRBD1 many TGTGCCAGCAGTTTTCTGGACAGGGGAAACATTCAGTACTTC CASSFLDRGNIQYF
TRBJ1-2 TRBV30 . once TGTGCCTGGAGTCGAGGGCCGGCCGGCTACACCTTC CAWSRGPAGYTF
TRBJ2-7 TRBV27 TRBD2 few TGTGCCAGCAGTCGCATCGGGGGGTCCACCTACGAGCAGTACTTC CASSRIGGSTYEQYF
TRBJ1-4 TRBV2 . once TGTGCCAGCAGTGAGGACAGAGTCACAACTAATGAAAAACTGTTTTTT CASSEDRVTTNEKLFF
TRBJ2-7 TRBV20-1 . many TGCAGTGCGAGCGAGGGCACTTTCGAGCAGTACTTC CSASEGTFEQYF
TRBJ1-1 TRBV7-9 . many TGTGCCAGCAGCCCAGCAATGACTGAAGCTTTCTTT CASSPAMTEAFF
TRBJ1-1 TRBV5-3 . few TGTGCCAGAAGCGCACAGGGTAACACTGAAGCTTTCTTT CARSAQGNTEAFF
TRBJ1-1 TRBV6-2/TRBV6-3 TRBD1 . TGTGCCAGCCTGGGGGAGGGGGCCCCGAACACTGAAGCTTTCTTT CASLGEGAPNTEAFF
TRBJ1-3 TRBV7-9 TRBD1 . TGTGCCAGCAGTCGGACAGGGATCCAAAACACCATATATTTT CASSRTGIQNTIYF
TRBJ1-1 TRBV27 . . TGTGCCAGCGGTTTCTATGGGTTGGGCACTGAAGCTTTCTTT CASGFYGLGTEAFF
TRBJ2-7 TRBV7-2 TRBD1 . TGTGCCAGCAGCTCCCAGACAGGGCCTGGCCAGTACTTC CASSSQTGPGQYF
TRBJ2-7 TRBV4-1 . many TGCGCCAGCAGCCAAGGGATTTGGGGCTACGAGCAGTACTTC CASSQGIWGYEQYF
TRBJ2-4 TRBV7-6 . many TGTGCCAGCAGCCCTGAGGGAGGCAGGAGAGGGACCAAAAACATTCAGTACTTC CASSPEGGRRGTKNIQYF
TRBJ2-3 TRBV6-6 . many TGTGCCAGCAGTGATCAGGGATTTCCGACAGATACGCAGTATTTT CASSDQGFPTDTQYF
TRBJ1-4 TRBV12-5 . many TGTGCTAGTGGCCGGGCGGGTGAAAAACTGTTTTTT CASGRAGEKLFF
TRBJ2-7 TRBV20-1 TRBD2 many TGCAGCCCTAGAGGGCTAGCGGGCTCCTACGAGCAGTACTTC CSPRGLAGSYEQYF
TRBJ1-1 TRBV20-1 . many TGCAGTGCTAGAGACGACGTAGCGGGCACTGAAGCTTTCTTT CSARDDVAGTEAFF
TRBJ2-5 TRBV12-3/TRBV12-4 . few TGTGCCAGCAGCGTTGAGGGCGGGGGCCTCCAAGAGACCCAGTACTTC CASSVEGGGLQETQYF
TRBJ2-7 TRBV11-2 . . TGTGCCAGCAGCCATCTGTTAGCGCACCACCTCGAGCAGTACTTC CASSHLLAHHLEQYF
TRBJ1-5 TRBV6-5 . few TGTGCCAGCAGTGACCACTCGGTGGGTCAGCCCCAGCATTTT CASSDHSVGQPQHF
TRBJ2-2 TRBV19 . many TGTGCCAGTAGTAATCCCCCTGAGCGGTACACCGGGGAGCTGTTTTTT CASSNPPERYTGELFF
TRBJ2-7 TRBV12-3/TRBV12-4 . . TGTGCCAGCAGTTCCATGATAGGGTCCTACGAGCAGTACTTC CASSSMIGSYEQYF
TRBJ2-1 TRBV27 . . TGTGCCAGCAGTCCAGCGGGCCCATCGCGCAATGAGCAGTTCTTC CASSPAGPSRNEQFF
TRBJ2-7 TRBV28 . . TGTGCCAGCAGTTTTAGGGGACCCACCATCTCCTACGAGCAGTACTTC CASSFRGPTISYEQYF
TRBJ2-7 TRBV4-3 TRBD1 few TGCGCCAGCAGCCAAGATCAACGACAGGGGGCTAACGAGCAGTACTTC CASSQDQRQGANEQYF
TRBJ2-6 TRBV5-1 TRBD1 many TGCGCCAGCAGCTTTCCTTGGACAGGACGATCCACATCATACTCTGGGGCCAACGTCCTGACTTTC CASSFPWTGRSTSYSGANVLTF
TRBJ2-2 TRBV29-1 . many TGCAGCGTTGCGGATCCACGTAAGAACACCGGGGAGCTGTTTTTT CSVADPRKNTGELFF